This passage covers 9 T cell receptor beta chains from one sample sequenced in a study of OX40 agonist ivuxolimab in advanced cancers. TCRdb's table, derived via immunoSEQ multiplex PCR, lists solely in-frame clones and lacks some. The sample yields 95,000 to 150,000 clones, around 87% seen once. This specimen was CD4+ or CD8+ T cells sorted from blood, taken in a trial of the OX40 agonist ivuxolimab. The receptors here all came from an adult with an advanced solid tumor such as melanoma, head and neck, liver or kidney cancer.

The J gene is TRBJ1-5, the V gene TRBV18, with D uncertain. From germline, CDR1 is KGHSH and CDR2 LQKENI. CDR3 size: 15 residues. V was clipped by 2 bases and J by 0 bases, with 8 bases between them. The CDR3 DNA sequence: TGTGCCAGCTCACCATCGGCAGATAGCAATCAGCCCCAGCATTTT. Translation gives CASSPSADSNQPQHF.

The count of this clone is one. The rearrangement links TRBV7-9 to TRBJ2-7; D remains ambiguous. Trimming removed 3 bases from V and 0 bases from J, with 6 bases in between. This CDR3 spans 13 amino acids. In germline, CDR1 is SEHNR, CDR2 FQNEAQ (reference sequence). In nucleotides, the CDR3 is TGTGCCAGCAGCTTGGGTCCCTCCTACGAGCAGTACTTC. Translating it yields CASSLGPSYEQYF.

This chain joins TRBV28 and TRBJ1-2; TRBD1 agrees at 7 bases. The CDR3 consists of 15 residues. V shed 5 bases and J 6 bases; nucleotides not matched to a gene: 12. Germline assignment: CDR1 MDHEN and CDR2 SYDVKM. CDR3 amino acids: CASSNADRKLHGYTF. CDR3 DNA: TGTGCCAGCAGTAATGCGGACAGGAAACTGCATGGCTACACCTTC.

V usage is TRBV6-1 and J usage is TRBJ2-3; TRBD2 matches at 16 bases. CDR3 size: 18 residues. J was trimmed by 3 bases and V by 0 bases; bases with no gene match: 3. The V gene's germline CDR1 is MNHNS and CDR2 SASEGT. CDR3 sequence: CASSEAGTSGGATDTQYF. In nucleotides, the CDR3 is TGTGCCAGCAGTGAAGCTGGGACTAGCGGGGGGGCGACAGATACGCAGTATTTT.

In its sample, this clone was seen once. V usage is TRBV7-9 and J usage is TRBJ2-5; the match to TRBD2 covers 9 bases. CDR1 and CDR2 (germline): SEHNR, FQNEAQ (reference sequence). V trimming: 5 bases; J trimming: 4 bases; junction bases outside the gene matches: 8. This CDR3 contains 15 residues. The CDR3 reads CASSPGRGGSETQYF. In DNA, the CDR3 is TGTGCCAGCAGCCCCGGGCGGGGGGGCTCAGAGACCCAGTACTTC.

The genes are TRBV6-1 and TRBJ1-6; no clear D. Trimming removed 1 base from V and 7 bases from J, with 14 bases in between. CDR1 is MNHNS and CDR2 is SASEGT in the germline V gene. This CDR3 contains 16 residues. The CDR3 DNA follows: TGTGCCAGCAGTGAAGTGGGCCAACCAAGAAATTCACCCCTCCACTTT. This sequence encodes CASSEVGQPRNSPLHF.

This sequence joins TRBV19 and TRBJ2-1; D is perhaps TRBD2 (5 bases). This CDR3 is built from 12 residues. V was cut by 4 bases and J by 7 bases, with 8 bases left in between. Germline V gene data show CDR1 as LNHDA and CDR2 as SQIVND (reference sequence). For the CDR3, the DNA is TGTGCCAGTAGTACCGGCGGGAATGAGCAGTTCTTC. Translated: CASSTGGNEQFF.

This clone was seen just once. Distinct nucleotide sequences in the sample also encode this CDR3. The rearrangement joins TRBV7-9 to TRBJ1-1; no definite D call. Germline assignment: CDR1 SEHNR and CDR2 FQNEAQ (reference sequence). The V end lost 5 bases, the J end lost 1 base, and 8 bases lay between the germline ends. The CDR3 is 13 residues long. The CDR3, as DNA: TGTGCCAGCAGCCAGGAGCGGAACACTGAAGCTTTCTTT. It yields the protein CASSQERNTEAFF.

This chain connects TRBV5-4 to TRBJ2-7; D could derive from TRBD1 or TRBD2 (5 bases each). Germline lookup yields CDR1 SGHNT and CDR2 YYREEE (reference sequence). Trimming removed 4 bases from V and 5 bases from J, with 16 bases in between. This CDR3 has 14 amino acids. CDR3 DNA: TGTGCCAGCAGCCGTCCGGGACCTCCCCACGAGCAGTACTTC. Its protein is CASSRPGPPHEQYF.